The clone carrying this T cell receptor (beta chain) turned up a few times. Clones were sequenced by immunoSEQ multiplex PCR, and TCRdb holds only the in-frame ones, with some missing. The sample lists roughly 150,000 clones, roughly 80% occurring once. This CDR3 region has 14 residues. The V and J ends lost 9 bases and 3 bases, in that order; junction bases with no gene match: 7. Germline CDR1 and CDR2: SNHLY and FYNNEI. The data belong to a study of blood T cell repertoires in COVID-19. At the level of the study: The United States, Italy and Spain provided the acute and convalescent COVID-19 samples. In each case, the material was cDNA or gDNA derived from T cells, B-cell-depleted T cells, or PBMCs.

The chain is built from TRBV2 and TRBJ2-2, with 7 bases lining up with TRBD1. Source material: peripheral blood. This TCR was recovered from a man aged 45-60 years with active or convalescent COVID-19. Written as DNA, the CDR3 is TGTGCCAGTGACAGGGTTGCGTACACCGGGGAGCTGTTTTTT. Translation gives CASDRVAYTGELFF.